This T cell receptor beta chain was sequenced in a study of T cell repertoires in breast cancer (dated by TCRdb to the mid-2010s). Looking at the study overall: Tumors, lymph nodes and peripheral blood lymphocytes from breast cancer patients were profiled in the study, along with peripheral blood from healthy control donors. Tumor-free lymph nodes were processed without enzymatic digestion, and Ficoll was used to separate blood samples. On average, sequencing produced around 490,000 sequences per sample, which came to roughly 9.6 reads per input cell. Tumors and tumor-involved lymph nodes were minced, digested with Liberase and DNase, and then passed through 70-um and 40-um filters. ER+/PR+ status was present in the majority of the approximately 23 patient tumors that were analyzed for shared TCRs. The study reasoned that TCRs shared between breast cancer patients would target shared antigens, given breast cancer's low mutational burden and rare common mutations. Nine healthy donors, of an age range similar to that of the patients, were included as controls.

Library preparation employed emulsion pairing. Unpaired genes were suppressed in a second nested PCR with blocking oligos, after which Illumina adaptors and barcodes were added in a third nested PCR. Each master mix for emulsion RT-PCR held about 5,000-250,000 T cells along with C-region, Stepout and V-region primers. The emulsions were generated using the Micellula Emulsion and Purification Kit, and the RT-PCR was run with Qiagen OneStep RT-PCR reagents. Pooled libraries were sequenced on an Illumina MiSeq with paired-end 2 x 250 reads. Turning to the authors' computational methods: Read pairs were joined in Galaxy and clipped at the engineered overlap into separate alpha and beta files, and reads that were not clipped were discarded. Alpha-beta pairs were assigned using CompleteTCR, a MiTCR-based pipeline in which chains sharing read cluster identifiers are linked by an R script. TCR sequences that were observed only once, about 1-3.3% of the total, were removed as potential sequencing errors. The public reads were run again by TCRdb, first through fastp at Q25 and then through MiXCR, and only productive beta chains were kept. CDR3 protein duplicates are merged, each entry listing the most common genes and DNA. The V and J calls and clone size are TCRdb's, not the authors'. The sample table records roughly 39,000 distinct CDR3 sequences; 45% of these occur just once. The leading ten clones occupy approximately 62% of the sample.

This clonotype was observed at least ten times. It lacks a known antigen. Base qualities are not at hand, and no much larger clone is one base apart. Study-level results and caveats: Shared TCRs showed TRBV7 predominance, possibly reflecting tumor recognition or mispriming bias from eight TRBV7 primers. Approximately 18 TCR pairs were shared across seven or more patient tumors and were rarely found in control blood, which suggests possible tumor specificity. Shared TCRs were encoded by various nucleotide sequences, which suggests selection and expansion based on antigen. About fourfold more TCRs were shared with matched tumor repertoires by tumor-involved sentinel lymph nodes than by tumor-free nodes (roughly 8% versus 2%). Genuine antitumor clones may have been missed because singleton TCRs were discarded and only part of each tumor was sampled. Emulsion RT-PCR was regarded as qualitative rather than quantitative, because clone recovery was skewed by transcript abundance and primer differences.

Paired alpha-beta TCRs of CD8+ T cells were analyzed using an expanded emulsion RT-PCR method with primers for all TCR V genes. Before emulsion RT-PCR, CD8+ T cells were isolated using a CD8 positive selection kit and then incubated overnight in 9.5 to 10 IU/mL IL-2. Spanning cysteine to phenylalanine, the CDR3 consists of 15 amino acids. Here the CDR3 DNA is all that survives: 45 bases in frame from base 1. According to the germline V gene (reference sequence), CDR1 reads SEHNR and CDR2 reads FQNEAQ. V is clipped by 4 bases and J by 2 bases, and the sequence between their germline boundaries is 14 bases long.

The clonotype comes from a pool of human donors with breast cancer or a healthy control (not recorded which). Recombination joined TRBV7-9 with TRBJ2-5; a tentative D match to TRBD1 spans 6 bases. Sample: CD8+ T cells. The bases are TGTGCCAGCAGCTCCTCGAGGGACATTCAAGAGACCCAGTACTTC. This codes for CASSSSRDIQETQYF.